These 8 T cell receptor beta chains came from one sample sequenced in a study of patients and donors after allogeneic stem cell transplantation. MiXCR was run by TCRdb on the RT-PCR reads, yielding one entry per CDR3 protein. The profile shows a few hundred thousand distinct CDR3 sequences, around 41% of them singletons. Sequenced material: blood, either unsorted or a sorted T cell fraction (not recorded which). These receptor sequences come from a human donor who was either an allogeneic HSCT recipient or a stem cell or donor lymphocyte infusion donor (not recorded which). It is not recorded whose cells these are; they may come from a transplant donor.

This clonotype was detected ten times or more. This chain joins TRBV12-3 or TRBV12-4 and TRBJ1-6, with no clear D. The CDR3 has 14 amino acids. V lost 3 bases to trimming and J lost 7 bases, with 10 bases between them. CDR3 DNA sequence: TGTGCCAGCAGTTTGAGGGAAGGGAATTCACCCCTCCACTTT. Encoded protein: CASSLREGNSPLHF.

The chain joins TRBV5-1 to TRBJ2-5, with TRBD2 identical over 10 bases. Unmatched junction bases numbered 12, after V lost 0 bases and J lost 4 bases. Germline values: CDR1 SGHRS, CDR2 YFSETQ. The CDR3 totals 18 residues. The CDR3 coding sequence is TGCGCCAGCAGCTTGGCTAGCGGGGGACGAGGGATTGGAGAGACCCAGTACTTC. Translating gives CASSLASGGRGIGETQYF.

This clonotype appeared many times. J is TRBJ1-2 and V is TRBV5-5; D not certain. V gave up 4 bases and J gave up 3 bases, with 10 bases separating them. This CDR3 has 13 amino acids. Germline CDR1 SGHKS, CDR2 YYEKEE (reference sequence). DNA for the CDR3: TGTGCCAGCAGCCCTGACGGATACTATGGCTACACCTTC. Protein sequence: CASSPDGYYGYTF.

The chain carries TRBV5-1 and TRBJ1-1; TRBD1 aligns across 8 bases. CDR3 length: 15 amino acids. Germline assignment: CDR1 SGHRS and CDR2 YFSETQ. V lost 3 bases, J lost 0 bases, and 4 bases stayed unmatched. The CDR3 protein is CASSWDRSLNTEAFF. CDR3 coding DNA: TGCGCCAGCAGCTGGGACAGGTCCTTGAACACTGAAGCTTTCTTT.

V is TRBV7-9 and J is TRBJ2-7; D uncertain. Trimming removed 5 bases at V and 7 bases at J, with 12 bases between. CDR3 length equals 12 residues. Germline V gives CDR1 SEHNR, CDR2 FQNEAQ (reference sequence). CDR3 DNA sequence: TGTGCCAGCAGCACACTTGACCGGGAGCAGTACTTC. Its translation is CASSTLDREQYF.

This clonotype was seen many times. This chain links TRBV28 with TRBJ1-5; 10 nucleotides align to TRBD1. In germline, CDR1 is MDHEN, CDR2 SYDVKM. CDR3 length equals 14 residues. Losses at the gene ends were 6 bases for V and 5 bases for J; bases not matched to a gene: 4. The CDR3 DNA sequence: TGTGCCAGCAGCACCGGGACAGGGGATCAGCCCCAGCATTTT. Protein: CASSTGTGDQPQHF.

The chain has TRBV7-2 and TRBJ1-5; 9 nucleotides match TRBD1. This CDR3 has 16 amino acids. The V and J ends lost 1 base and 6 bases, in that order; junction bases with no gene match: 7. In germline, CDR1 is SGHTA, CDR2 FQGNSA. CDR3 in DNA: TGTGCCAGCAGCTTAGGAACAGGGGGCTATACTCAGCCCCAGCATTTT. Translated: CASSLGTGGYTQPQHF. Complete variable domain (other parts from reference TRBV7-2 and TRBJ1-5): GAGVSQSPSNKVTEKGKDVELRCDPISGHTALYWYRQSLGQGLEFLIYFQGNSAPDKSGLPSDRFSAERTGGSVSTLTIQRTQQEDSAVYLCASSLGTGGYTQPQHFGDGTRLSIL.

This clonotype came up a few times. This chain uses TRBV7-2 with TRBJ1-5; D not resolved. V dropped 3 bases and J dropped 2 bases, with 5 bases sitting between them. Per the germline V gene, CDR1 is SGHTA and CDR2 is FQGNSA. The length of the CDR3 is 13 residues. The CDR3 here is CASSLDGNQPQHF. In nucleotides, the CDR3 is TGTGCCAGCAGCTTGGATGGCAATCAGCCCCAGCATTTT.